This T cell receptor beta chain was recovered during a study of blood T cell repertoires in COVID-19. V was clipped by 9 bases and J by 5 bases, with 31 bases between them. CDR3 length equals 19 residues. Germline assignment: CDR1 LNHDA and CDR2 SQIVND (reference sequence). The assay was immunoSEQ multiplex PCR, and TCRdb's table has in-frame clones only and misses some. The repertoire holds approximately 390,000 clones, with 85% to 90% as singletons. This receptor was taken from a man aged 18 to 30 with active or convalescent COVID-19. The chain links TRBV19 to TRBJ1-4; D gene uncertain. Sequencing was done on a sample of peripheral blood. The CDR3 region is CASRREAESKQKWNEKLFF. As DNA, the CDR3 is TGTGCCAGCAGAAGGGAGGCAGAATCAAAACAAAAGTGGAATGAAAAACTGTTTTTT.